This TCR beta chain emerged from a study of shared clonotypes between healthy human individuals. About the study: Two women and a few men aged 18 to 49 served as donors.

The authors ran the assay at deep level. Several immunoSEQ plates held equal portions of the genomic DNA taken from each subset. In the authors' workflow: In the immunoSEQ data, sequences were junction-only and lacked quality scores, so filtering differed. This table comes from immunoSEQ multiplex PCR, and its TCRdb copy is limited to in-frame clones, with some not included. The V and J calls and clone size are taken from that table; D and trimming were inferred from the DNA. The sample lists roughly 2.5 million clones, around 94% occurring once. Germline-derived CDR1 and CDR2 are SGHRS and YFSETQ. V lost 3 bases and J lost 11, with 18 bases in between. This CDR3 is 14 amino acids long.

The TCR originated in a man younger than 35 in good health. V is TRBV5-1 and J is TRBJ1-5; D call uncertain. Sequenced: naive CD4+ T cells sorted from blood. The subset: CD45RA+ positively selected. CDR3: CASSSGSSSGAQHF. The CDR3 DNA reads TGCGCCAGCAGCTCCGGAAGTTCGTCTGGAGCCCAGCATTTT.